These 8 T cell receptor beta chains share one sample of origin, sequenced in a study of OX40 agonist ivuxolimab in advanced cancers. Library method: the immunoSEQ multiplex PCR assay. TCRdb took this table from immuneACCESS and kept in-frame rearrangements with V and J called. Such tables lack part of the clones; where checked against another copy, unresolved V genes explain under half of the gap, and the rest is unexplained. The sample records about 87,000 clones, around 87% of which are singletons. Around 1.6% of the sample lies in the top ten. The sequences come from CD4+ or CD8+ T cells sorted from blood, collected in a trial of the OX40 agonist ivuxolimab. These receptors were obtained from an adult with an advanced solid tumor such as melanoma, head and neck, liver or kidney cancer.

The chain uses TRBV21-1 and TRBJ2-2. TRBV21-1 is a recognized pseudogene. The CDR3 consists of 14 residues. CDR3 sequence: CASGAGPNTGELFF. The CDR3 DNA reads as TGTGCCAGCGGGGCGGGTCCGAACACCGGGGAGCTGTTTTTT.

This chain joins TRBV10-3 and TRBJ1-5; D is undetermined. This CDR3 is 15 amino acids long. CDR1 and CDR2 from the germline V gene are ENHRY and SYGVKD. Trimming shortened V by 2 bases and J by 1 base, and 9 bases separated the two germline ends. CDR3 amino acids: CAISEGRESNQPQHF. CDR3 bases: TGTGCCATCAGTGAGGGGCGGGAGAGCAATCAGCCCCAGCATTTT.

The CDR3 spells CATSRVSGTGNTIYF. The CDR3 DNA reads as TGTGCCACCAGCAGAGTGTCAGGGACTGGAAACACCATATATTTT. The V call is TRBV15, the J call TRBJ1-3, with D possibly matching TRBD1 (5 bases). The germline V and J ends were trimmed by 1 base and 2 bases, with 9 bases remaining between them. Looked up from germline, CDR1 is LNHNV and CDR2 is YYDKDF (reference sequence). The CDR3 covers 15 residues.

J is TRBJ2-1 and V is TRBV6-5; 8 bases agree with TRBD1. Unmatched junction bases numbered 10, after V lost 8 bases and J lost 7 bases. The CDR3 loop spans 14 amino acids. The V gene's germline CDR1 is MNHEY and CDR2 SVGAGI. CDR3 residues: CASHGQGVGNEQFF. CDR3 DNA: TGTGCCAGCCACGGACAGGGAGTGGGGAATGAGCAGTTCTTC.

This sequence joins TRBV5-1 and TRBJ2-7; 7 positions agree with TRBD2. CDR3 length: 14 amino acids. With 0 bases clipped from V and 9 bases from J, the junction kept 9 bases outside the gene matches. The germline V gene encodes CDR1 SGHRS and CDR2 YFSETQ. As DNA, the CDR3 is TGCGCCAGCAGCTTGGACACTAGCGCGATCGTGCAGTACTTC. It translates to CASSLDTSAIVQYF.

The rearrangement links TRBV6-6 to TRBJ2-2; 7 positions match TRBD1. CDR1 and CDR2 (germline): MNHNY, SVGAGI (reference sequence). Unmatched junction bases numbered 6, after V lost 7 bases and J lost 1 base. The CDR3 has 15 residues. The CDR3 is CASKGQGVNTGELFF. DNA of the CDR3: TGTGCCAGCAAGGGGCAGGGGGTGAACACCGGGGAGCTGTTTTTT.

This rearrangement joins TRBV15 to TRBJ2-7, with a weak D call TRBD1 (5 bases). The CDR3 is 15 amino acids. Trimming left V 1 base short and J 0 bases short, with 10 bases between. CDR1 and CDR2 (germline): LNHNV, YYDKDF (reference sequence). The CDR3 protein is CATSRGWGASYEQYF. In nucleotides, the CDR3 is TGTGCCACCAGCAGAGGATGGGGCGCCTCCTACGAGCAGTACTTC.

The chain couples TRBV14 to TRBJ2-1; maybe TRBD1 (6 bases). The V and J ends lost 1 base and 1 base respectively, with 20 bases between them. The CDR3 runs 19 residues. Per germline, CDR1 SGHDN and CDR2 FVKESK. For the CDR3, the DNA is TGTGCCAGCAGCCAAGCCCCAGGGGCCAGGCGATTTTCCTACAATGAGCAGTTCTTC. Its translation is CASSQAPGARRFSYNEQFF.